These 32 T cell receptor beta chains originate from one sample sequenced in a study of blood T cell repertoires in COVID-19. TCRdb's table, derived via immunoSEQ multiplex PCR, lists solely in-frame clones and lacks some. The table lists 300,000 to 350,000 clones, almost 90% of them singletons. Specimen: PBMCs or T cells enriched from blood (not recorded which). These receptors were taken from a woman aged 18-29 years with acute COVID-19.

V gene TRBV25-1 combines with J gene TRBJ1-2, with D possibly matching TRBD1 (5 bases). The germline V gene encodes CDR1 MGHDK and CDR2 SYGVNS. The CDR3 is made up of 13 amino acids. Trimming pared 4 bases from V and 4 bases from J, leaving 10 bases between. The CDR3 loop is CASSVGGSYGYTF. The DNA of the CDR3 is TGTGCCAGCAGTGTCGGGGGTAGCTATGGCTACACCTTC.

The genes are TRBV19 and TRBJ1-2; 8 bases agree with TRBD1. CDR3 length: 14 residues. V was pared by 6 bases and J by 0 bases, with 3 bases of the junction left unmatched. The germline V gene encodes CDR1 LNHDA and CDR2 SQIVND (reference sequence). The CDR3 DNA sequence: TGTGCCAGTAGCTCGACAGGGGCTAACTATGGCTACACCTTC. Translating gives CASSSTGANYGYTF.

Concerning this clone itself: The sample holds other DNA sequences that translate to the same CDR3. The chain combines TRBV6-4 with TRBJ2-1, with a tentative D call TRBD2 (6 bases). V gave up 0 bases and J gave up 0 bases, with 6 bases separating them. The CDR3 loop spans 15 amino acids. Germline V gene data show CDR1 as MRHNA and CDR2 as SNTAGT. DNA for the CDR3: TGTGCCAGCAGTGACTCTAGCGGCTCCTACAATGAGCAGTTCTTC. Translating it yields CASSDSSGSYNEQFF.

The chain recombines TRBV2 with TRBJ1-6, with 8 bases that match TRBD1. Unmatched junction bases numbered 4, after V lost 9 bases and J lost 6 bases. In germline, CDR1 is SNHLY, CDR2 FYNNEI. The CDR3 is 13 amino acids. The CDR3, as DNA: TGTGCCAGGAGGACAGGGACTAATTCACCCCTCCACTTT. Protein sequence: CARRTGTNSPLHF.

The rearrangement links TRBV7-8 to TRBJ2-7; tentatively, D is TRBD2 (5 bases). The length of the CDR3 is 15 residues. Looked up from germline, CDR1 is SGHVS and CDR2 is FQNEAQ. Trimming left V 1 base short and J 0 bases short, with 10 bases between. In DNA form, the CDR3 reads TGTGCCAGCAGCTTAGAAAAGCGGAGCTCCTACGAGCAGTACTTC. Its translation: CASSLEKRSSYEQYF.

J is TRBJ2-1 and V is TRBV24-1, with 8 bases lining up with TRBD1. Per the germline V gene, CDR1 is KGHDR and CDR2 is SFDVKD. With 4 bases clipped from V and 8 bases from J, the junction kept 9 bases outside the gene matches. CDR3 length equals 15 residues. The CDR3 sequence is CATSDQGAKNDEQFF. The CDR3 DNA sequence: TGTGCCACCAGTGACCAGGGGGCAAAAAACGATGAGCAGTTCTTC.

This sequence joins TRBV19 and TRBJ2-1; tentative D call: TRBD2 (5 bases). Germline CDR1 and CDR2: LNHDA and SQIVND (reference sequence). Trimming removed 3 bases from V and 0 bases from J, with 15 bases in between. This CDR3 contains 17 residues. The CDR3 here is CASSIGGGLASYNEQFF. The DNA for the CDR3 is TGTGCCAGTAGTATTGGCGGAGGACTCGCCTCCTACAATGAGCAGTTCTTC.

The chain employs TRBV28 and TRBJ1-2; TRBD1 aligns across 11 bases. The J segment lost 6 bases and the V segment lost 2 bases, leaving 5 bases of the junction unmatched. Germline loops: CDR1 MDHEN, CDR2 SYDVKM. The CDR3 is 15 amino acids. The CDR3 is CASSLDWTGGDGYTF. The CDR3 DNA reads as TGTGCCAGCAGTTTAGACTGGACAGGGGGCGATGGCTACACCTTC.

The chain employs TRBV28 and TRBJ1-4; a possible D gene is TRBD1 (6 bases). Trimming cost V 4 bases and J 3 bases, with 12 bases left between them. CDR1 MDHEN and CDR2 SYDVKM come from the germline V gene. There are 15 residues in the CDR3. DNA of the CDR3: TGTGCCAGCAGTTCTCAGGGGAACGCTAATGAAAAACTGTTTTTT. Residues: CASSSQGNANEKLFF.

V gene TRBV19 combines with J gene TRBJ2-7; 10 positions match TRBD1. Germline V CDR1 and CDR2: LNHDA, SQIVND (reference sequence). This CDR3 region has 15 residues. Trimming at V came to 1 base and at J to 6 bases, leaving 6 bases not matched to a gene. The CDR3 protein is CASSIVGTGAREQYF. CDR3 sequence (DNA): TGTGCCAGTAGTATAGTTGGGACAGGGGCGCGCGAGCAGTACTTC.

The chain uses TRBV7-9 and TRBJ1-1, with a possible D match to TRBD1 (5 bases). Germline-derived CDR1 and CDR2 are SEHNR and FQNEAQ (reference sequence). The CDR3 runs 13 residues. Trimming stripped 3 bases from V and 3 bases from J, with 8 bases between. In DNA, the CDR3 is TGTGCCAGCAGCTTCACACAGGACACTGAAGCTTTCTTT. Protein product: CASSFTQDTEAFF.

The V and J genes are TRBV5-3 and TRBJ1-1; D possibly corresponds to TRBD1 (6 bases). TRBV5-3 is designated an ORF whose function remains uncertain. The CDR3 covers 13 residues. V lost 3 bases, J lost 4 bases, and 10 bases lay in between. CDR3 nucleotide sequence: TGTGCCAGAAGCTGGTTAGGGGGCACTGAAGCTTTCTTT. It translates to CARSWLGGTEAFF.

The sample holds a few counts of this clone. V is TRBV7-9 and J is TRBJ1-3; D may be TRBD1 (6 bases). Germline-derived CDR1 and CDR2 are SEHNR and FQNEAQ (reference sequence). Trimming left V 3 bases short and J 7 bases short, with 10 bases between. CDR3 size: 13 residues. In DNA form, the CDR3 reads TGTGCCAGCAGCTTCACAGGGCAGAACACCATATATTTT. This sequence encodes CASSFTGQNTIYF. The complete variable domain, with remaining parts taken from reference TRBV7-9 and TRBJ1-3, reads DTGVSQNPRHKITKRGQNVTFRCDPISEHNRLYWYRQTLGQGPEFLTYFQNEAQLEKSRLLSDRFSAERPKGSFSTLEIQRTEQGDSAMYLCASSFTGQNTIYFGEGSWLTVV.

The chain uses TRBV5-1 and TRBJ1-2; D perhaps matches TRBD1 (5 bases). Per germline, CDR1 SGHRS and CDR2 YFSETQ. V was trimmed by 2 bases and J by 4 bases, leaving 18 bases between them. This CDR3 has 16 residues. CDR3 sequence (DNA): TGCGCCAGCAGCTTTCAGACAGACCCTTTCTTCTATGGCTACACCTTC. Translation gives CASSFQTDPFFYGYTF.

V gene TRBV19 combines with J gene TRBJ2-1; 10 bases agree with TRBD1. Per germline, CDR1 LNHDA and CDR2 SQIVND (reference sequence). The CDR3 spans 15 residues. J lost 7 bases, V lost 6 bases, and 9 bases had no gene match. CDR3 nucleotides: TGTGCCAGTAGGGAACGACAGGGGGCTCCAAATGAGCAGTTCTTC. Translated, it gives CASRERQGAPNEQFF.

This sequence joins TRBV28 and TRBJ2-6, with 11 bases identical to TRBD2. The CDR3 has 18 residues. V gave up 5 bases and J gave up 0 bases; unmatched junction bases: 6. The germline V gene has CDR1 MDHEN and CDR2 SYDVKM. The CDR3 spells CASSRLAGSISGANVLTF. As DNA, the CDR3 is TGTGCCAGCAGTAGACTAGCGGGGTCCATCTCTGGGGCCAACGTCCTGACTTTC.

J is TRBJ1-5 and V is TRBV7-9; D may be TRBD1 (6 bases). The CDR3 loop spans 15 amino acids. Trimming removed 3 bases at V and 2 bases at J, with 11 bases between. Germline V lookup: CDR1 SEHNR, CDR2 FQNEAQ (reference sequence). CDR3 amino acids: CASSFGGAGNQPQHF. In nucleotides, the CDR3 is TGTGCCAGCAGCTTTGGGGGCGCCGGCAATCAGCCCCAGCATTTT.

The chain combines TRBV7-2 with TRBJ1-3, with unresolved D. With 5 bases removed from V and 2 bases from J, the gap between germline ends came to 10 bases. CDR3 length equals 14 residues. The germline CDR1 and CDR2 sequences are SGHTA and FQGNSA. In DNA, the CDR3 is TGTGCCAGCAGCGCTGAGCACGCTGGAAACACCATATATTTT. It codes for CASSAEHAGNTIYF.

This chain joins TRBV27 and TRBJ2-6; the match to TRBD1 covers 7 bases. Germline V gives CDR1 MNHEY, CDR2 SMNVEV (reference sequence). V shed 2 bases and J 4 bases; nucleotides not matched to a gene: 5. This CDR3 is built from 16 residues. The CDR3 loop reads CASSLEGALGANVLTF. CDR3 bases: TGTGCCAGCAGTTTAGAGGGGGCGCTCGGGGCCAACGTCCTGACTTTC.

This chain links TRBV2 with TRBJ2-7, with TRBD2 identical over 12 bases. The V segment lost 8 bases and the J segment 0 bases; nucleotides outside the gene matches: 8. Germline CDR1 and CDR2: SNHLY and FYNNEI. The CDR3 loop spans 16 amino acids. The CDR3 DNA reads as TGTGCCAGCGGCGGACTAGCGGGGACGAGCTCCTACGAGCAGTACTTC. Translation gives CASGGLAGTSSYEQYF.

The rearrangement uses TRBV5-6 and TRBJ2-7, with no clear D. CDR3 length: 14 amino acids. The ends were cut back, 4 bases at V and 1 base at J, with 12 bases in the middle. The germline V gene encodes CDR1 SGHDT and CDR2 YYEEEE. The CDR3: CASSPGGDSYEQYF. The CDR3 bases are TGTGCCAGCAGCCCCGGCGGAGATTCCTACGAGCAGTACTTC.

The CDR3 DNA is TGTGCCACGGGACAGGGGGCATCCGGGGAGCTGTTTTTT. This gives the protein CATGQGASGELFF. V gene TRBV24-1 combines with J gene TRBJ2-2; 12 nucleotides agree with TRBD1. The CDR3 spans 13 residues. In germline, CDR1 is KGHDR, CDR2 SFDVKD. After removal of 10 bases from V and 6 bases from J, the junction contained 2 bases not matched to a gene.

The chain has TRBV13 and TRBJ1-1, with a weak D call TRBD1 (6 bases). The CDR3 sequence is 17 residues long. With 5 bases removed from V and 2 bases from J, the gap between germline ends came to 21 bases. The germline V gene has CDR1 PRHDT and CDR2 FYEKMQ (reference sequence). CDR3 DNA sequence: TGTGCCAGCAGCGTACAAAGACAGGTTGAAGATAACACTGAAGCTTTCTTT. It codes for CASSVQRQVEDNTEAFF.

In DNA form, the CDR3 reads TGTGCCAGCAGCTCGACACCTGGCTCTGGAAACACCATATATTTT. It is translated as CASSSTPGSGNTIYF. This chain joins TRBV7-9 and TRBJ1-3; no clear D. Germline lookup yields CDR1 SEHNR and CDR2 FQNEAQ (reference sequence). V was cut by 4 bases and J by 0 bases, with 10 bases left in between. The CDR3 runs to 15 residues.

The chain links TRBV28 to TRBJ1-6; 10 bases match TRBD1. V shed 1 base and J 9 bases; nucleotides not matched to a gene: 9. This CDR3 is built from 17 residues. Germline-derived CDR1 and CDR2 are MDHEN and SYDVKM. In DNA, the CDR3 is TGTGCCAGCAGTTTATCCCTACTGACAGGGGGCGGTTCACCCCTCCACTTT. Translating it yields CASSLSLLTGGGSPLHF.

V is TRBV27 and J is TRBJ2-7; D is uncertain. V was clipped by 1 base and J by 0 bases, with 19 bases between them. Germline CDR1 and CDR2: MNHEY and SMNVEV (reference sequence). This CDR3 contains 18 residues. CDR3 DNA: TGTGCCAGCAGTTTATTTTCTCCCCTAGTTTCCATCTCCTACGAGCAGTACTTC. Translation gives CASSLFSPLVSISYEQYF.

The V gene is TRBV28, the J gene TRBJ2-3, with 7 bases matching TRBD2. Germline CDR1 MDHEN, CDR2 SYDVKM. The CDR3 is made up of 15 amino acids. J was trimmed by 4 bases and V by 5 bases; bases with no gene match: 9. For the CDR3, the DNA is TGTGCCAGCAGTCTATCGGGAGGAGGGTCAGATACGCAGTATTTT. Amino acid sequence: CASSLSGGGSDTQYF.

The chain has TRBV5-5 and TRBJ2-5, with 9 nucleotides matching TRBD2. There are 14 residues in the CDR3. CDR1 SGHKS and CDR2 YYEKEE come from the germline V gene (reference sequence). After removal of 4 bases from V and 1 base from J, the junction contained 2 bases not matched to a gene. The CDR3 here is CASSRGGGQETQYF. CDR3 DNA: TGTGCCAGCAGCCGCGGGGGGGGCCAAGAGACCCAGTACTTC.

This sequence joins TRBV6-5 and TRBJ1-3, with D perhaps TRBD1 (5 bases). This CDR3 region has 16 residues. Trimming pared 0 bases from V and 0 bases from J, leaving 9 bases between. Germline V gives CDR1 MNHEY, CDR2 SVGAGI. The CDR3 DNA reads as TGTGCCAGCAGTTACTCGACAGCCTACTCTGGAAACACCATATATTTT. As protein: CASSYSTAYSGNTIYF.

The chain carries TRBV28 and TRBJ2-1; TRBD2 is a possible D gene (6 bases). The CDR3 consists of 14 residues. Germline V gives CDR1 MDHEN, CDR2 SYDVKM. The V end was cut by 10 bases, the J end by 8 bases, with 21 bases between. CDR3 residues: CATSVGRTLDEQFF. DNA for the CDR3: TGTGCCACTAGCGTTGGGAGGACCCTCGATGAGCAGTTCTTC.

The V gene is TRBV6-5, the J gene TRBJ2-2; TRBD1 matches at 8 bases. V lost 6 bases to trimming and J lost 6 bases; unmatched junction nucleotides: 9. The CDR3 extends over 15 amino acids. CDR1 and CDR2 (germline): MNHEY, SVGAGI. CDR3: CASSHDRGVPGELFF. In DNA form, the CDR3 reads TGTGCCAGCAGCCACGACAGGGGTGTCCCCGGGGAGCTGTTTTTT.

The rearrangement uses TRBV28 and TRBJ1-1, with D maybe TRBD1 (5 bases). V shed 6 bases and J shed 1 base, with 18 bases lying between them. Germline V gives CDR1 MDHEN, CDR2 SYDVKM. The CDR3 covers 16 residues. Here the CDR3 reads CASSSPGRFGNTEAFF. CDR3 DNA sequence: TGTGCCAGCAGCTCTCCAGGGCGGTTCGGGAACACTGAAGCTTTCTTT.